This TCR beta chain was recorded in a study of cytomegalovirus exposure and HLA in healthy donors. The table came from immunoSEQ multiplex PCR; TCRdb's copy has only in-frame clones and leaves some out. The sample lists 150,000 to 200,000 clones, just under 90% seen once, with 4.2% in the top ten. A note on this clone: Its antigen is unknown.

The CDR3 is made up of 16 amino acids. CDR1 and CDR2 (germline): SGDLS, YYNGEE. With 3 bases clipped from V and 7 bases from J, the junction kept 9 bases outside the gene matches. Study-wide points: Within the 120 or so validation repertoires, first-cohort TCR clusters tended to co-occur, according to a later analysis. Many donors shared some public TCRs, even though most TCR sequences were rare. In vitro testing confirmed three CMV-associated chains as specific for CMV antigens. Cytomegalovirus-associated TCR beta chains were listed, numbering over 150.

The receptor's source is a man aged 18 to 30 in good health and CMV-seropositive. The V gene is TRBV9, the J gene TRBJ2-3, with 12 nucleotides matching TRBD2. The sample comprised PBMCs. The CDR3 DNA is TGTGCCAGCAGCGGTACTAGCGGGGGGCCCGCGAATACGCAGTATTTT. This codes for CASSGTSGGPANTQYF.